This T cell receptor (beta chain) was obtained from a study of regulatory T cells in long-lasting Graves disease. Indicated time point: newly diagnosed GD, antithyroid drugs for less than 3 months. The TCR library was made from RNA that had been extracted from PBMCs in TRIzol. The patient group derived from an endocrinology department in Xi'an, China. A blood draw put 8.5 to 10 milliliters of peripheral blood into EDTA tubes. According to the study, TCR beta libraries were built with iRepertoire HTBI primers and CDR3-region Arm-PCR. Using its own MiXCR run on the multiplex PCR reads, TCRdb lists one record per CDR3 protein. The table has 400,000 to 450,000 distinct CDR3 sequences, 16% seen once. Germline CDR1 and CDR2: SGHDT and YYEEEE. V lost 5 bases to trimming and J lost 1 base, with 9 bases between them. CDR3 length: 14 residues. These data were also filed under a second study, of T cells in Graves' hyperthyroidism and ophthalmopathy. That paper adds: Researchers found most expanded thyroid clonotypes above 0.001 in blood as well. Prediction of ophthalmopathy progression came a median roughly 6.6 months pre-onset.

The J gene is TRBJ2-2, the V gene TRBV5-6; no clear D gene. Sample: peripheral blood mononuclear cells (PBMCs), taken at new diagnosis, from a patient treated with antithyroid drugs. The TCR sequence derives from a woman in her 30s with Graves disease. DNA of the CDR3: TGTGCCAGCAGTCCGGTTGTGAACACCGGGGAGCTGTTTTTT. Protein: CASSPVVNTGELFF.